This T cell receptor beta chain originates from a study of blood T cell repertoires in COVID-19 (dated by TCRdb to the early 2020s). With respect to the entire study: Collaborator samples came from the United States, Italy and Spain and covered acute and convalescent phases of COVID-19. The material from the prospective study consisted of cDNA or gDNA derived from T cells, B-cell-depleted T cells, or PBMCs. Subjects who had been exposed to COVID-19, were actively infected with it, or had recovered from it provided the deeply sampled blood TCRbeta repertoires that made up the dataset. The repertoires were released in a freely available public database intended as a resource for research on the immune response to SARS-CoV-2. The samples were drawn from the first 160 participants of the ongoing ImmuneRACE study and from 950 to 1,500 subjects provided by 6 global collaborators. Nearly every sample came with metadata listing a de-identified subject ID, COVID-19 status, age in years and sex. Where HLA class I and class II types were available, the types were taken from metadata supplied by the sample provider, not from assay-based typing. Findings and caveats that apply to the study as a whole: The amount of clinical and demographic metadata varied by source and participant and was provided uncurated.

Compared with germline, V lacks 7 bases and J lacks 14 bases; bases without a gene match: 14. The germline V gene (reference sequence) yields SEHNR for CDR1 and FQNEAQ for CDR2. The CDR3 contains 14 residues, cysteine and phenylalanine counted. Only CDR3 DNA is held: 42 bases, read in frame from base 1. One collaborating source in Seattle enrolled patients during active infection and followed them longitudinally through the course of disease. Collaborating institutions collected whole blood in K2EDTA tubes following their own protocols. Collaborator samples were shipped for TCRbeta analysis as frozen whole blood, isolated PBMCs, or DNA extracted from either sample type. The immunoSEQ Assay, a bias-controlled multiplex PCR, was used to amplify TCRbeta CDR3 regions from genomic DNA. The study's own analysis went as follows. The number of nucleated cells in each sample was estimated from the amplification of reference gene primers within the assay. To quantify the absolute abundance of each unique TCRbeta CDR3 rearrangement, sequence reads were collapsed and filtered. For each sample, productive Simpson clonality was calculated as the square root of Simpson's diversity index over productive rearrangements. The clones in this table, taken by TCRdb from immuneACCESS, are in-frame only. Not every clone is retained; where verified, under half of the shortfall comes from an unresolved V gene, and the cause of the rest is unknown. V and J calls and clone size come straight from that table; D and trimming were deduced from the DNA. Here the sample has 150,000 to 200,000 clones; roughly 91% occur a single time. Roughly 4.5% of the sample belongs to the ten largest clones.

To note about this clone: Which antigen it targets is not known. Base qualities are missing; no much larger clone stands one base away.

The clonotype was recovered from a man aged 18 to 29 with COVID-19, enrolled during active disease. Material: peripheral blood. The rearranged segments are TRBV7-9 and TRBJ2-1; TRBD2 agrees with 10 junctional bases. The DNA reads TGTGCCAGCATCACTCTTCCAGCGGGAGGGAAGGAGTTCTTC. Translation gives CASITLPAGGKEFF.